This TCR beta chain was identified during a study of blood T cell repertoires in COVID-19. Here immunoSEQ multiplex PCR was the method, and the copy in TCRdb shows in-frame clones only, minus some. The sample lists 120,000 to 150,000 clones; around 80% were seen once. This CDR3 region has 16 residues. V lost 3 bases and J 6 bases, leaving 17 bases between the germline ends. The germline CDR1 and CDR2 sequences are LGHDT and YNNKEL (reference sequence). Sequencing input: peripheral blood. The receptor was isolated from a human donor in a cohort sampled during active COVID-19. J is TRBJ2-2 and V is TRBV3-1 (or the pseudogene TRBV3-2), with a weak D call TRBD2 (7 bases). CDR3 sequence: CASSQGRTGGAGELFF. The CDR3 DNA reads TGTGCCAGCAGCCAGGGTCGAACGGGGGGCGCCGGGGAGCTGTTTTTT.